This T cell receptor beta chain was documented in a study of shared clonotypes between healthy human individuals. Roughly 33,000 T cell genomes, or roughly 200 ng DNA, went into the sorted-subset replicate PCRs. Methods used by the authors: Filtering was not the same, since immunoSEQ gave junction-only sequences without quality scores. TCRdb keeps only in-frame clones here, not all; method: immunoSEQ multiplex PCR. V and J calls and clone size are given by that table; D and trimming were obtained from the DNA. The sample holds roughly 2.2 million clones, around 93% seen once. Whole-study results and caveats: Limited genetic and exposure-history diversity came from having few donors.

Of note for this clone: The antigen remains unidentified.

In germline, CDR1 is MNHNS, CDR2 SASEGT. V was shortened by 6 bases and J by 8 bases, with 13 bases between the two germline ends. The CDR3 consists of 13 residues. Each donor was a Caucasian adult residing in Nashville, Tennessee. Sequencing was carried out using naive CD4+ T cells from PBMCs. Regarding subset: CD45RA+ positively selected. The V and J genes are TRBV6-1 and TRBJ1-4; D is uncertain. This receptor was taken from a man younger than 30 in good health. Some clones in this sample may be carry-over from other donors' samples. The CDR3 reads CASRKPALEKLFF. DNA for the CDR3: TGTGCCAGCAGGAAGCCGGCTTTGGAAAAACTGTTTTTT.